The TCR beta chain under discussion was sequenced for a study of blood T cell repertoires in COVID-19. Recovered Cohort 3 donors showed two negative PCRs, clearance, or symptom resolution. Germline V lookup: CDR1 SGHRS, CDR2 YFSETQ. The CDR3 contains 15 residues. V was pared by 3 bases and J by 7 bases, with 16 bases between. The authors' processing: Reference gene primer amplification gave estimated nucleated cell counts. Clones were read by immunoSEQ multiplex PCR, and TCRdb kept only the in-frame ones, dropping some. V, J and clone size are taken as reported in that table, and D and trimming were inferred from the DNA itself. The sample lists approximately 490,000 clones; about nine tenths were seen once.

This sequence was found in a woman aged 18-29 years who had recovered from COVID-19. The sequenced sample was PBMCs or T cells enriched from blood (not recorded which). The genes are TRBV5-1 and TRBJ1-4; D is possibly TRBD1 (6 bases). The CDR3 loop is CASSWGTGKAEKLFF. CDR3 DNA sequence: TGCGCCAGCAGCTGGGGCACAGGGAAAGCTGAAAAACTGTTTTTT. The full variable domain, with the rest looked up from reference TRBV5-1 and TRBJ1-4, is KAGVTQTPRYLIKTRGQQVTLSCSPISGHRSVSWYQQTPGQGLQFLFEYFSETQRNKGNFPGRFSGRQFSNSRSEMNVSTLELGDSALYLCASSWGTGKAEKLFFGSGTQLSVL.